Listed below are T cell receptor beta chains from one sample, sequenced in a study of shared clonotypes between healthy human individuals. This table comes from immunoSEQ multiplex PCR, and its TCRdb copy is limited to in-frame clones, with some not included. Of about 1 million clones in the sample, around 75% were seen once. Sequencing was done on a sample of memory CD4+ T cells sorted from blood. The receptor source for this set is a man aged 18 to 35 in good health. CDR3s include the opening cysteine and the closing phenylalanine or tryptophan.

v_call	j_call	cdr3_aa
TRBV5-1	TRBJ2-2	CASSLGRPNTGELFF
TRBV6-5	TRBJ2-5	CASSYYRGAETQYF
TRBV11-1	TRBJ2-7	CASSLNLYEQYF
TRBV2	TRBJ2-7	CASTFPGTSKQYF
TRBV2	TRBJ2-2	CASSGPFSKSGELFF
TRBV11-2	TRBJ2-5	CASSLGTLQETQYF
TRBV10-2	TRBJ2-3	CASSLAGGKDTQYF
TRBV5-1	TRBJ2-1	CASTLREGRNEQFF
TRBV6-1	TRBJ2-4	CASSFRREDIQYF
TRBV7-2	TRBJ2-1	CASSSALPMDEQFF
TRBV10-3	TRBJ2-2	CAISEVVGNTGELFF
TRBV30	TRBJ1-3	CAWKTGGHTIYF
TRBV4-3	TRBJ2-1	CASSQDRATFNEQFF
TRBV10-3	TRBJ1-2	CAISEKQTNYGYTF
TRBV5-1	TRBJ1-4	CASSNGQGNEKLFF
TRBV9	TRBJ1-6	CASSVGPEGSPLHF
TRBV5-1	TRBJ1-2	CASSLNPPGTGGYTF